This T cell receptor beta chain was retrieved from a study of T-cell reconstitution after alpha-beta-depleted transplantation in children. Unique molecular identifiers were incorporated when the TCRbeta library was constructed. TCRdb fed the PCR reads into MiXCR, producing one record per CDR3 protein. The sample consists of around 230,000 distinct CDR3 sequences, about 15% of them appearing once. The CDR3 length is 16 residues. Deletions cut 6 bases from V and 1 base from J, with 15 bases between. The germline CDR1 and CDR2 sequences are ENHRY and SYGVKD. The J gene is TRBJ2-2, the V gene TRBV10-3, with D unresolved. This receptor was obtained from a male patient aged 2-15 years who had a stem cell transplant for acute lymphoblastic leukemia, so the T cells may come from the graft donor. Specimen: PBMCs, mostly from graft donor cells, collected 360 days after TCRalphabeta/CD19-depleted stem cell transplant. CDR3 coding DNA: TGTGCCATCAGGGACCTACGGGCAGGGAACACCGGGGAGCTGTTTTTT. Protein product: CAIRDLRAGNTGELFF.